A selection of T cell receptor beta chains follows, all from one sample in a study of blood T cell repertoires in COVID-19. Some clones are missing from TCRdb's copy, which holds only in-frame ones; the method was immunoSEQ multiplex PCR. This table holds 65,000 to 90,000 clones, 60% to 80% found once. Sample: peripheral blood. The source of these receptors is a man in his 70s with COVID-19, enrolled during active disease. Each CDR3 is given with its conserved first and last residue. A D gene is named only where the DNA matches it firmly. The size of a clone is reported for some rows only, either as once, few or many, or as a class for expanded clones.

TRBD2	TRBV29-1	TRBJ2-2	NA	TGCAGCGTTGGGGCGGGAGTTTCCGGGGAGCTGTTTTTT	CSVGAGVSGELFF
TRBD1	TRBV28	TRBJ1-1	NA	TGTGCCAGCAGTTTGGCCACAGGGGGCCGGACTGAAGCTTTCTTT	CASSLATGGRTEAFF
NA	TRBV7-3	TRBJ2-3	NA	TGTGCCAGCAGCTTAACTAGGGGGGGAGATACGCAGTATTTT	CASSLTRGGDTQYF
NA	TRBV16	TRBJ2-2	NA	TGTGCCAGCAGCTGGGCTAGCGCGAACACCGGGGAGCTGTTTTTT	CASSWASANTGELFF
NA	TRBV28	TRBJ2-1	NA	TGTGCCAGCAATCCAGCAATGGGCCCCAATTCCCGGGAGCAGTTCTTC	CASNPAMGPNSREQFF
TRBD1	TRBV5-8	TRBJ1-5	NA	TGTGCCAGCAGTATCATAAAGGGGACAGCCTCCAATCAGCCCCAGCATTTT	CASSIIKGTASNQPQHF
TRBD1	TRBV5-1	TRBJ1-3	few	TGCGCCAGCAGGCCGCAGGGGGCGGGTGGAAACACCATATATTTT	CASRPQGAGGNTIYF
NA	TRBV29-1	TRBJ1-1	NA	TGCAGCGTTAAGGAGGACCTGGGGACTGAAGCTTTCTTT	CSVKEDLGTEAFF
NA	TRBV7-2	TRBJ2-7	NA	TGTGCCAGCAGGCCTGCAGGGGGGAGCTCCTACGAGCAGTACTTC	CASRPAGGSSYEQYF
NA	TRBV5-4	TRBJ2-3	medium-sized	TGTGCCAGCAGCGGAGGAGATACGCAGTATTTT	CASSGGDTQYF
NA	TRBV3-1/TRBV3-2	TRBJ1-3	NA	TGTGCCAGCAGCCAACAAGGAAACACCATATATTTT	CASSQQGNTIYF
TRBD1	TRBV7-2	TRBJ2-6	NA	TGTGCCAGCAGCTGGGGACAGGGCTTCTCTGGGGCCAACGTCCTGACTTTC	CASSWGQGFSGANVLTF
TRBD2	TRBV4-3	TRBJ2-2	NA	TGCGCCAGCAGCCAATCGCTAGCGGGACTTGGTGGCACCGGGGAGCTGTTTTTT	CASSQSLAGLGGTGELFF
NA	TRBV30	TRBJ1-3	NA	TGTGCCCATGCGGAGGGGTTTGGAAACACCATATATTTT	CAHAEGFGNTIYF
TRBD1	TRBV7-3	TRBJ1-1	NA	TGTGCCAGCAGCTGGGGACAGGGGGCCGCTGAAGCTTTCTTT	CASSWGQGAAEAFF
NA	TRBV27	TRBJ1-1	few	TGTGCCACCTCCGAGGGCAGGATGAACACTGAAGCTTTCTTT	CATSEGRMNTEAFF
TRBD1	TRBV18	TRBJ1-1	few	TGTGCCAGCTCACCAGCGACAGGGAAAAACACTGAAGCTTTCTTT	CASSPATGKNTEAFF
NA	TRBV7-2	TRBJ1-5	NA	TGTGCCAGCAGCCCAGGTCATAGGGGTGGGAATCAGCCCCAGCATTTT	CASSPGHRGGNQPQHF
NA	TRBV30	TRBJ1-5	NA	TGTGCCTGGGGAAACAGGGCTAGCAATCAGCCCCAGCATTTT	CAWGNRASNQPQHF
NA	TRBV14	TRBJ2-2	NA	TGTGCCAGCAGCCTCAGTCCTAGATACACCGGGGAGCTGTTTTTT	CASSLSPRYTGELFF
TRBD2	TRBV7-9	TRBJ2-7	NA	TGTGCCAGCAGCCCCCCGAGGGTGACTAGCGGACTCCGTGAGCAGTACTTC	CASSPPRVTSGLREQYF
NA	TRBV7-8	TRBJ2-3	few	TGTGCCAGCAGCTTAGGGGGATTCGGGGGTACGCAGTATTTT	CASSLGGFGGTQYF
NA	TRBV7-3	TRBJ2-2	few	TGTGCCAGCCGGCGGGAGAACACCGGGGAGCTGTTTTTT	CASRRENTGELFF
TRBD1	TRBV28	TRBJ2-7	NA	TGTGCCAGCACCGTGTCCGGGACAGGAGCCGAGCAGTACTTC	CASTVSGTGAEQYF
NA	TRBV9	TRBJ1-4	NA	TGTGCCAGCAGCGTTGCGGGATTGATGAATGAAAAACTGTTTTTT	CASSVAGLMNEKLFF
TRBD1	TRBV4-3	TRBJ1-1	NA	TGCGCCAGCAGCCCCGACAGGGGGATGAACACTGAAGCTTTCTTT	CASSPDRGMNTEAFF
TRBD2	TRBV7-2	TRBJ2-2	NA	TGTGCCAGCAGCCCGTGGGTCACACGGGGGGTGTTTTTT	CASSPWVTRGVFF
TRBD2	TRBV19	TRBJ2-1	NA	TGTGCCAGTAGTATGGAGCGGGAGTTATACAATGAGCAGTTCTTC	CASSMERELYNEQFF
NA	TRBV30	TRBJ1-5	once	TGTGCCTGGAGTGGACAAACTAATCAGCCCCAGCATTTT	CAWSGQTNQPQHF
NA	TRBV7-2	TRBJ1-1	NA	TGTGCCAGCAGTGGAGGGTCCTCTGAAGCTTTCTTT	CASSGGSSEAFF
NA	TRBV28	TRBJ1-1	NA	TGTGTCAGCAGTTTCAGGGTTTCCACTGAAGCTTTCTTT	CVSSFRVSTEAFF
NA	TRBV30	TRBJ2-7	NA	TGTGCCTGGACCGGCATGTTGGCCGGGAGTCACTACGAGCAGTACTTC	CAWTGMLAGSHYEQYF
TRBD2	TRBV20-1	TRBJ2-1	NA	TGCAGTGCTAGTGGGGGGGAGATCAACAATGAGCAGTTCTTC	CSASGGEINNEQFF
NA	TRBV28	TRBJ1-2	NA	TGTGCCAGCAGTGCTGCCGTACTAGTCTATGGCTACACCTTC	CASSAAVLVYGYTF
TRBD1	TRBV11-2	TRBJ1-2	NA	TGTGCCAGCAGCTTTGGACAGGGATTTGGGGGCTACACCTTC	CASSFGQGFGGYTF
NA	TRBV9	TRBJ2-2	NA	TGTGCCAGCAGCCTGCAGGGTTTTACGAACACCGGGGAGCTGTTTTTT	CASSLQGFTNTGELFF
TRBD1	TRBV28	TRBJ1-4	NA	TGTGCCAGCAGTTTTGCGGGACAGGGGAATGAAAAACTGTTTTTT	CASSFAGQGNEKLFF
NA	TRBV15	TRBJ2-3	NA	TGTGCCACCAGCCAGAGGGTCGCGTCAGATACGCAGTATTTT	CATSQRVASDTQYF
TRBD1	TRBV4-2	TRBJ2-7	few	TGTGCCAGCAGCCGGCGCCCGACGACGGGACAGGGGGCGAGCTCCTACGAGCAGTACTTC	CASSRRPTTGQGASSYEQYF
TRBD2	TRBV9	TRBJ2-3	NA	TGTGCCAGCAGCGTTAGGACTAGCGGGAACACAGATACGCAGTATTTT	CASSVRTSGNTDTQYF
TRBD1	TRBV28	TRBJ1-3	NA	TGTGCCAGCAGGATACAGGGGGCAGCTGGAAACACCATATATTTT	CASRIQGAAGNTIYF
TRBD2	TRBV13	TRBJ2-7	NA	TGTGCCAGCAGCCAGCGGGGTGGGGGAGCCTACGAGCAGTACTTC	CASSQRGGGAYEQYF
TRBD1	TRBV18	TRBJ1-2	NA	TGTGCCAGCTCAGCTAGCGCTCAGGGGGCCGACTATGGCTACACCTTC	CASSASAQGADYGYTF
NA	TRBV4-3	TRBJ2-1	NA	TGCGCCAGCAGCCAACGTGCCCAGGGCGCGATAAACAATGAGCAGTTCTTC	CASSQRAQGAINNEQFF
TRBD2	TRBV5-1	TRBJ2-1	NA	TGCGCCAGCAGCTTGGTGGTAGTAGCGGGAGGGTCCAATGAGCAGTTCTTC	CASSLVVVAGGSNEQFF
TRBD1	TRBV7-9	TRBJ1-2	NA	TGTGCCAGCAGCCCGAACCCCTACGGGGACAGGGGCCATTTCTATGGCTACACCTTC	CASSPNPYGDRGHFYGYTF
TRBD2	TRBV5-1	TRBJ2-3	NA	TGCGCCAGCAGCTTGGGGGCTAGCGGGAATGGTGGCACAGATACGCAGTATTTT	CASSLGASGNGGTDTQYF
NA	TRBV5-1	TRBJ2-7	few	TGCGCCAGCAGCCGTGACTCCGGGGAGCAGTACTTC	CASSRDSGEQYF
NA	TRBV28	TRBJ2-5	NA	TGTGCCAGCAGTTACAGAGAGACCCAGTACTTC	CASSYRETQYF
TRBD1	TRBV5-4	TRBJ1-4	once	TGTGCCAGCAGCCAGGATAGGGGGCAAGATGAAAAACTGTTTTTT	CASSQDRGQDEKLFF
TRBD2	TRBV9	TRBJ2-5	NA	TGTGCCAGCAGCCCCCTCGGGCTAGCGGGACCCTCTCGTTATGAGACCCAGTACTTC	CASSPLGLAGPSRYETQYF
TRBD1	TRBV5-8	TRBJ1-2	once	TGTGCCAGCAGCCCTGACAGGGGTGGCTACACCTTC	CASSPDRGGYTF
TRBD1	TRBV5-6	TRBJ2-1	NA	TGTGCCAGCAGCTCCCCAGGGGGCACGAGCTCCTACAATGAGCAGTTCTTC	CASSSPGGTSSYNEQFF
NA	TRBV7-9	TRBJ1-2	medium-sized	TGTGCCAGCAGCTTAGCGGGGGGCTATGGCTACACCTTC	CASSLAGGYGYTF
TRBD1	TRBV11-2	TRBJ1-2	NA	TGTGCCAGCAGTAAGAACAGGGGGCGAGGTGGCTACACCTTC	CASSKNRGRGGYTF
TRBD2	TRBV5-4	TRBJ2-3	NA	TGTGCCAGCAGCTTACGGGTACTAGCGGGAGGTCAGGCAGATACGCAGTATTTT	CASSLRVLAGGQADTQYF
NA	TRBV6-5	TRBJ1-1	NA	TGTGCCAGCAGTTACGGGGGGGTTAACACTGAAGCTTTCTTT	CASSYGGVNTEAFF
NA	TRBV3-1/TRBV3-2	TRBJ1-2	NA	TGTGCCAGCAGCCAAGGAACCGGGAGCCTCAACTATGGCTACACCTTC	CASSQGTGSLNYGYTF
NA	TRBV27	TRBJ2-7	NA	TGTGCCAGCAGTTTATCATATTATGACGAGCAGTACTTC	CASSLSYYDEQYF
NA	TRBV19	TRBJ1-5	NA	TGTGCCAGTAGAAAGGGGGAGAATCAGCCCCAGCATTTT	CASRKGENQPQHF